Following are 28 T cell receptor beta chains from one sample sequenced in a study of glioma-infiltrating T cells after dendritic cell vaccination (dated by TCRdb to about 2016). Library preparation used the immunoSEQ multiplex PCR assay. The table comes from immuneACCESS by way of TCRdb, which keeps in-frame sequences with V and J called. Part of the clones is missing from these tables; in studies checked, under half for an unresolved V gene and the rest for unknown reasons. The sample contains around 97,000 clones, approximately 80% of them found a single time. Approximately 12% of the sample goes to the ten largest clones. Sequenced material: blood, taken before dendritic cell vaccination. The receptors come from a human donor with glioblastoma.

In the case of this clone: Germline is not matched at one junction end, which may reflect a read error. V usage is TRBV30 and J usage is TRBJ2-1; 7 bases fit TRBD2. The CDR3 runs 12 residues. Germline V CDR1 and CDR2: GTSNPN, SVGIG (reference sequence). This CDR3 is CAGSGAYNEQFF. The CDR3 nucleotides read TGTGCCGGGAGCGGGGCCTACAATGAGCAGTTCTTC.

This clone was recorded once. The J gene is TRBJ2-5, the V gene TRBV29-1; TRBD1 matches 9 bases. The CDR3 length is 11 residues. Germline trimming cut 4 bases from V and 7 bases from J; bases unmatched to any gene: 1. Germline V CDR1 and CDR2: SQVTM, ANQGSEA. CDR3 nucleotides: TGCAGCGTTGGACAGGGGGTGACCCAGTACTTC. Translating gives CSVGQGVTQYF.

The chain carries TRBV4-1 and TRBJ1-2, with D perhaps TRBD1 (6 bases). This CDR3 is built from 15 residues. Germline CDR1 reads MGHRA; CDR2 reads YSYEKL. V gave up 4 bases and J gave up 0 bases, with 12 bases separating them. The CDR3 loop is CASSRGQNTNYGYTF. The CDR3 DNA reads as TGCGCCAGCAGCCGAGGACAGAATACTAACTATGGCTACACCTTC.

This clone was detected only once. This chain's CDR3 is CASSPGGSYNSPLHF. CDR3 DNA sequence: TGTGCCAGCAGCCCAGGGGGCTCCTATAATTCACCCCTCCACTTT. This chain links TRBV7-9 with TRBJ1-6; 7 bases match TRBD1. CDR3 length: 15 amino acids. Trimming at V came to 5 bases and at J to 0 bases, leaving 1 base not matched to a gene. The germline V gene encodes CDR1 SEHNR and CDR2 FQNEAQ (reference sequence).

The rearrangement joins TRBV7-2 to TRBJ2-5; perhaps TRBD1 as D (5 bases). Germline CDR1 is SGHTA and CDR2 is FQGNSA. V gave up 4 bases and J gave up 4 bases, with 7 bases separating them. CDR3 length equals 12 residues. CDR3 residues: CASSYTGETQYF. The CDR3 nucleotides are TGTGCCAGCAGCTACACAGGAGAGACCCAGTACTTC.

This chain uses TRBV5-4 with TRBJ1-5, with 12 bases matching TRBD1. This CDR3 has 17 residues. Germline V gene data show CDR1 as SGHNT and CDR2 as YYREEE (reference sequence). With V trimmed by 0 bases and J by 3 bases, 4 bases remained unmatched. CDR3 sequence reads: CASSLDGTGGLNQPQHF. CDR3 bases: TGTGCCAGCAGCTTGGATGGGACAGGGGGCCTCAATCAGCCCCAGCATTTT.

The CDR3 nucleotides read TGTGCCAGCAGCTTAATCCGGCGGGGGGCCTCTGGAAACACCATATATTTT. Its protein product is CASSLIRRGASGNTIYF. The chain couples TRBV7-3 to TRBJ1-3; possible D gene TRBD1, 6 bases. V was trimmed by 1 base and J by 0 bases, leaving 13 bases between them. Germline loops: CDR1 SGHTA, CDR2 FQGTGA. This CDR3 has 17 amino acids.

V gene TRBV30 combines with J gene TRBJ1-4, with TRBD1 matching 11 bases. CDR1 and CDR2 from the germline V gene are GTSNPN and SVGIG (reference sequence). The CDR3 extends over 14 amino acids. The V gene end was trimmed by 6 bases and the J gene end by 7 bases; junction bases not matched to a gene: 7. CDR3 DNA: TGTGCCTGTTCCCGGGACAGGGGGTTTGAAAAACTGTTTTTT. This translates into CACSRDRGFEKLFF.

This sequence joins TRBV4-1 and TRBJ1-5, with D unresolved. This CDR3 spans 14 amino acids. V was trimmed by 4 bases and J by 9 bases, leaving 16 bases between them. In germline, CDR1 is MGHRA, CDR2 YSYEKL. The CDR3 sequence: CASSPQRLMTPQHF. The CDR3 DNA follows: TGCGCCAGCAGCCCCCAGCGGCTAATGACGCCCCAGCATTTT.

The chain uses TRBV7-2 and TRBJ2-2; 12 bases are shared with TRBD2. J lost 3 bases, V lost 3 bases, and 2 bases had no gene match. The CDR3 loop spans 16 amino acids. CDR1 and CDR2 from the germline V gene are SGHTA and FQGNSA. The DNA of the CDR3 is TGTGCCAGCAGCTTCCTAGCGGGGGGGGACACCGGGGAGCTGTTTTTT. Amino acid sequence: CASSFLAGGDTGELFF.

The chain has TRBV29-1 and TRBJ1-2, with 10 bases matching TRBD1. V trimming: 4 bases; J trimming: 2 bases; junction bases outside the gene matches: 13. This CDR3 is 17 amino acids long. Germline CDR1 reads SQVTM; CDR2 reads ANQGSEA. The CDR3 sequence is CSVAVRDRGMANYGYTF. As DNA, the CDR3 is TGCAGCGTTGCTGTTCGGGACAGGGGAATGGCGAACTATGGCTACACCTTC.

The chain carries TRBV4-2 and TRBJ2-3, with TRBD2 identical over 10 bases. This CDR3 is 15 amino acids long. CDR1 LGHNA and CDR2 YNFKEQ come from the germline V gene. V gave up 4 bases and J gave up 5 bases; unmatched junction bases: 6. This CDR3 reads CASSPLERGGDTQYF. Written as DNA, the CDR3 is TGTGCCAGCAGCCCCCTGGAGCGGGGGGGAGATACGCAGTATTTT.

The chain carries TRBV4-2 and TRBJ1-2; D is ambiguous. The CDR3 sequence is 15 residues long. Trimming cost V 0 bases and J 0 bases, with 8 bases left between them. The germline gives CDR1 LGHNA, CDR2 YNFKEQ. In DNA, the CDR3 is TGTGCCAGCAGCCAAGACCCTCAGGCTAACTATGGCTACACCTTC. This sequence encodes CASSQDPQANYGYTF.

The chain joins TRBV25-1 to TRBJ1-6; a weak D match, TRBD1 (6 bases). The CDR3 loop spans 17 amino acids. The V and J ends lost 1 base and 7 bases respectively, with 17 bases between them. Germline V gene data show CDR1 as MGHDK and CDR2 as SYGVNS. CDR3 in amino acids: CASSEFIATRGNSPLHF. The DNA for the CDR3 is TGTGCCAGCAGTGAATTCATAGCAACGAGGGGGAATTCACCCCTCCACTTT.

The rearrangement links TRBV20-1 to TRBJ2-7, with D unclear. The V gene lost 3 bases and the J gene lost 3 bases, with 6 bases spanning the gap. Per the germline V gene, CDR1 is DFQATT and CDR2 is SNEGSKA (reference sequence). The CDR3 consists of 11 residues. The CDR3 region has the DNA TGCAGTGCTAGCTACAGCTACGAGCAGTACTTC. Translation: CSASYSYEQYF.

The chain joins TRBV12-5 to TRBJ2-5; D is possibly TRBD1 (5 bases). Trimming removed 5 bases from V and 7 bases from J, with 17 bases in between. Per the germline V gene, CDR1 is LGHNT and CDR2 is FRNRAP. The CDR3 covers 14 residues. CDR3 nucleotides: TGTGCTAGTGGTCTTTCCCAGGGATTCGGGACCCAGTACTTC. Its protein is CASGLSQGFGTQYF.

The chain employs TRBV11-3 and TRBJ2-2; D is uncertain. Per germline, CDR1 SGHNT and CDR2 YENEEA. Trimming cost V 2 bases and J 3 bases, with 10 bases left between them. CDR3 length: 15 residues. The CDR3 nucleotides are TGTGCCAGCAGCTTAAACCCGGGTGACACCGGGGAGCTGTTTTTT. Translated, it gives CASSLNPGDTGELFF.

With regard to this clone: At one end the junction does not follow the germline gene, possibly because of a read error. The chain links TRBV7-2 to TRBJ1-6, with 7 bases matching TRBD1. The CDR3 runs 14 residues. The germline gives CDR1 SGHTA, CDR2 FQGNSA. Written as DNA, the CDR3 is TGTGCCAGCAGCCTAGCAGGGGGAGAATCACCCCTCCACTTT. Its translation is CASSLAGGESPLHF.

The chain has TRBV21-1 and TRBJ2-5; the table calls TRBD2, which could not be checked here. TRBV21-1 is termed a pseudogene. The CDR3 has 11 residues. CDR3 protein: CATYLSETQYF. The CDR3 DNA is TGTGCCACCTATTTGTCAGAGACCCAGTACTTC.

The chain recombines TRBV10-2 with TRBJ1-2, with unresolved D. Germline CDR1 is WSHSY and CDR2 is SAAADI. Trimming removed 6 bases from V and 6 bases from J, with 11 bases in between. There are 12 residues in the CDR3. The CDR3 bases are TGCGCCAGCAGGTTGACAACGGATGGCTACACCTTC. It translates to CASRLTTDGYTF.

The genes are TRBV5-4 and TRBJ2-1; D is perhaps TRBD2 (6 bases). CDR1 SGHNT and CDR2 YYREEE come from the germline V gene (reference sequence). V lost 4 bases and J 8 bases, leaving 25 bases between the germline ends. The CDR3 consists of 17 residues. The CDR3 DNA sequence: TGTGCCAGCAGCAGACCTGGCGGGACTGCCCTGCTCGATGAGCAGTTCTTC. It encodes CASSRPGGTALLDEQFF.

This chain connects TRBV11-3 to TRBJ2-7; possibly TRBD2 for D (5 bases). Trimming stripped 3 bases from V and 0 bases from J, with 9 bases between. The CDR3 has 14 residues. The germline V gene has CDR1 SGHNT and CDR2 YENEEA. The CDR3 reads CASSLEAPSYEQYF. Here the CDR3 DNA reads TGTGCCAGCAGCTTGGAGGCTCCCTCCTACGAGCAGTACTTC.

The chain couples TRBV7-2 to TRBJ2-7; D is unclear. The CDR3 contains 13 residues. The germline V and J ends were trimmed by 4 bases and 1 base, with 8 bases remaining between them. Germline CDR1 SGHTA, CDR2 FQGNSA. The CDR3 DNA sequence: TGTGCCAGCAGCTACGACACTTCCTACGAGCAGTACTTC. This codes for CASSYDTSYEQYF. The whole variable domain, remainder taken from reference TRBV7-2 and TRBJ2-7, is GAGVSQSPSNKVTEKGKDVELRCDPISGHTALYWYRQSLGQGLEFLIYFQGNSAPDKSGLPSDRFSAERTGGSVSTLTIQRTQQEDSAVYLCASSYDTSYEQYFGPGTRLTVT.

This clone was counted a few times. The chain combines TRBV5-5 with TRBJ1-4, with unresolved D. CDR3 length equals 12 residues. The germline gives CDR1 SGHKS, CDR2 YYEKEE (reference sequence). Trimming shortened V by 4 bases and J by 8 bases, and 9 bases separated the two germline ends. This CDR3 reads CASSQTLEKLFF. The CDR3 bases are TGTGCCAGCAGCCAAACTCTCGAAAAACTGTTTTTT.

The CDR3 spells CASSLDWGRGTQYF. CDR3 DNA: TGTGCCAGCAGCTTGGATTGGGGGCGAGGGACCCAGTACTTC. The rearrangement links TRBV5-8 to TRBJ2-5; tentatively, D is TRBD1 (6 bases). Germline CDR1 SGHTS, CDR2 YDEGEE. The CDR3 sequence is 14 residues long. Deletions cut 0 bases from V and 7 bases from J, with 13 bases between.

The rearrangement uses TRBV4-1 and TRBJ1-5; the D gene is possibly TRBD1 (6 bases). This CDR3 has 14 residues. Germline CDR1 and CDR2: MGHRA and YSYEKL. With 6 bases removed from V and 2 bases from J, the gap between germline ends came to 11 bases. The CDR3 here is CASRQGTGNQPQHF. Written as DNA, the CDR3 is TGCGCCAGCAGACAGGGCACTGGCAATCAGCCCCAGCATTTT.

The table lists this clone with a few counts. Germline is not matched at one junction end, which may reflect a read error. The gene calls are TRBV7-7 and TRBJ2-3, with a weak D call TRBD2 (5 bases). Germline CDR1 is SSHAT and CDR2 is FNYEAQ (reference sequence). The CDR3 extends over 14 amino acids. CDR3 sequence (DNA): TGTGCTAGCAGCACCAGCGGAGGCACAGATACGCAGTATTTT. Its translation is CASSTSGGTDTQYF.

V usage is TRBV7-6 and J usage is TRBJ1-1; D unresolved. Trimming removed 1 base at V and 8 bases at J, with 11 bases between. This CDR3 spans 13 amino acids. Looked up from germline, CDR1 is SGHVS and CDR2 is FNYEAQ. CDR3 residues: CASSLVGWREAFF. For the CDR3, the DNA is TGTGCCAGCAGCTTAGTCGGATGGCGGGAAGCTTTCTTT. The whole variable domain, filled in from reference TRBV7-6 and TRBJ1-1, reads GAGVSQSPRYKVTKRGQDVALRCDPISGHVSLYWYRQALGQGPEFLTYFNYEAQQDKSGLPNDRFSAERPEGSISTLTIQRTEQRDSAMYRCASSLVGWREAFFGQGTRLTVV.